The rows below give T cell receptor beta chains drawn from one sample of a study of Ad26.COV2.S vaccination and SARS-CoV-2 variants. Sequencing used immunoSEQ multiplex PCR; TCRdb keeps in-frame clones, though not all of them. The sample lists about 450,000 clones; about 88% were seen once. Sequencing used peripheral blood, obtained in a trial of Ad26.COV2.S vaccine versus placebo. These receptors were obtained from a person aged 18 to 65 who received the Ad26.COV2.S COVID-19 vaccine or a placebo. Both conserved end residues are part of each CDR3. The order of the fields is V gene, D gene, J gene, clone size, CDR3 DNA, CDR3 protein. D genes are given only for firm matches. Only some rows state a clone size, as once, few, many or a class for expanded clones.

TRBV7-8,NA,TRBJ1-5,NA,TGTGCCAGCGCCCGACAGAACAATCAGCCCCAGCATTTT,CASARQNNQPQHF
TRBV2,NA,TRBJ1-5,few,TGTGCCAGCAGTGAAAGGTGGGGGGTATATCAGCCCCAGCATTTT,CASSERWGVYQPQHF
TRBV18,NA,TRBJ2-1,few,TGTGCCAGCTCACCACTCGGCGAGAGCTACAATGAGCAGTTCTTC,CASSPLGESYNEQFF
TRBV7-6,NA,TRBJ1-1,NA,TGTGCCAGTAGCTTACATCGCGGTGACACTGAAGCTTTCTTT,CASSLHRGDTEAFF
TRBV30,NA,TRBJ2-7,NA,TGTGCCTGGAGCGTCGGGGGCGAGCAGTACTTC,CAWSVGGEQYF
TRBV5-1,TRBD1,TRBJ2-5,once,TGCGCCAGCAGCAGGGGACAGCAAGAGACCCAGTACTTC,CASSRGQQETQYF
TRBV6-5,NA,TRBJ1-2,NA,TGTGCCAGCAGTTACTCGGAAGGAAACTATGGCTACACCTTC,CASSYSEGNYGYTF
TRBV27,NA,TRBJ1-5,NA,TGTGCCAGCAGTACCGTACAGGGTTTAGGTCAGCCCCAGCATTTT,CASSTVQGLGQPQHF
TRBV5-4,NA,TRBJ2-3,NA,TGTGCCAGCAGCAAAGGGTCGGGGGGCCCCGGGGATACGCAGTATTTT,CASSKGSGGPGDTQYF
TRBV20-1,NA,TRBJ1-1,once,TGCAGTGCCTTTTGGAGCACTGAAGCTTTCTTT,CSAFWSTEAFF
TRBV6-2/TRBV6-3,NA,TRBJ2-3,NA,TGTGCCAGCAGTATAAGACAGGCGGCGGATACGCAGTATTTT,CASSIRQAADTQYF
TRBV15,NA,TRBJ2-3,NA,TGTGCCACCAGGGGGCCAAACGGGCTGCAGTATTTT,CATRGPNGLQYF
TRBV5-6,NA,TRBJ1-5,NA,TGTGCCAGCAGCTTGTGGATCGGCAGCCCTGGCAATCAGCCCCAGCATTTT,CASSLWIGSPGNQPQHF
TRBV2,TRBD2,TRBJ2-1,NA,TGTGCCAGCGGGTCGAGCGGGGGGTCCTACAATGAGCAGTTCTTC,CASGSSGGSYNEQFF
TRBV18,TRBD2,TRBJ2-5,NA,TGTGCCAGCTCACCAGGTCTAGCGGGAGCAGCAGAGACCCAGTACTTC,CASSPGLAGAAETQYF
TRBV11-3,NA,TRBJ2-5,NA,TGTGCCAGCAGCCCGCAGGGCGAAGAGACCCAGTACTTC,CASSPQGEETQYF
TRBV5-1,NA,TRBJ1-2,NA,TGCGCCAGCAGCCAAGACCCGGGACGGAATGGCTACACCTTC,CASSQDPGRNGYTF
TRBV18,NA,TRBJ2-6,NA,TGTGCCAGCTCACCACTGGCCCTCGGGTCTGGGGCCAACGTCCTGACTTTC,CASSPLALGSGANVLTF
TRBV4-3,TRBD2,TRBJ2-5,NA,TGCGCCAGCAGCCCGGGACCCGGGGGGGTAGGGACCCAGTACTTC,CASSPGPGGVGTQYF
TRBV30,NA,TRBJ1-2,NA,TGTGCCTGGAGGCCGGGTAACTATGGCTACACCTTC,CAWRPGNYGYTF
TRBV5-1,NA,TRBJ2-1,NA,TGCGCCAGCAGGGTGGTCCCCTCCTACAATGAGCAGTTCTTC,CASRVVPSYNEQFF
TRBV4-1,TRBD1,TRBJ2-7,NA,TGCGCCAGCAGCCAGCCGGGACAGGGCGGCGAGCAGTACTTC,CASSQPGQGGEQYF
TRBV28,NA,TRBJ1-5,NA,TGTGCCAGCAGGGGTCAGGGATTTATCAATCAGCCCCAGCATTTT,CASRGQGFINQPQHF
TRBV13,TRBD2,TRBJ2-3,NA,TGTGCCAGCAGCTTACCGGGACTAGCGGGAGGTCAGACAGATACGCAGTATTTT,CASSLPGLAGGQTDTQYF
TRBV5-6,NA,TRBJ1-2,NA,TGTGCCAGCAGCAGTACAGGGATCTATGGCTACACCTTC,CASSSTGIYGYTF
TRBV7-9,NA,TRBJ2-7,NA,TGTGCCAGCAGCTACTGGACTAACTACGAGCAGTACTTC,CASSYWTNYEQYF
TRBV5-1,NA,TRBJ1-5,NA,TGCGCCAGCAGCCCGGAGGGGTCCAGTCAGCCCCAGCATTTT,CASSPEGSSQPQHF
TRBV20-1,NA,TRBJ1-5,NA,TGCAGTGCTAGTAATATTGGGAATCAGCCCCAGCATTTT,CSASNIGNQPQHF
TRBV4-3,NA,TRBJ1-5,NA,TGCGCCAGCAGCCAAGATAGATCTTCTACCCAGCATTTT,CASSQDRSSTQHF
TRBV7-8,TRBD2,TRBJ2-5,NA,TGTGCCAGCAGCTTAGGGGGACTAGCGGGAGCAGAGACCCAGTACTTC,CASSLGGLAGAETQYF
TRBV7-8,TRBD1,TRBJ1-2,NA,TGTGCCAGCAGCGCTCGGACAGGGGGATATGGCTACACCTTC,CASSARTGGYGYTF
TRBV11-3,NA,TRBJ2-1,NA,TGTGCCAGCAGCGCGAGTCCCTACAATGAGCAGTTCTTC,CASSASPYNEQFF
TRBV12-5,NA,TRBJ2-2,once,TGTGCTAGTGGTTTGCCGATAGACACGAACACCGGGGAGCTGTTTTTT,CASGLPIDTNTGELFF